The rows below give T cell receptor beta chains drawn from one sample of a study of cytomegalovirus exposure and HLA in healthy donors. TCRdb's copy holds only in-frame clones and misses some; the assay was immunoSEQ multiplex PCR. The table includes approximately 160,000 clones, roughly 95% detected once. The specimen sequenced was PBMCs. The receptor set was obtained from a woman aged 18-29 years in good health and CMV-seronegative. Each CDR3 is given with its conserved first and last residue. The order of the fields is clone size, D gene, V gene, CDR3 protein. D genes are given only for firm matches. Clone size is not always given. Where it is, it says once, few, many or a class for expanded clones.

. TRBD1 TRBV28 CASRRDSGPYGYTF
. TRBD2 TRBV6-5 CATGTSGNTQYF
. TRBD2 TRBV4-3 CASSQETSGGTDTQYF
. TRBD1 TRBV30 CAWSGGQGYTEAFF
. . TRBV13 CASSLRGAQQETQYF
. . TRBV18 CASSRNSGVIYEQYF
. TRBD1 TRBV18 CASSPDRFRGETQYF
. . TRBV7-2 CASRGSWDTQYF
. TRBD1 TRBV9 CASSAPTGYPLGYTF
. . TRBV9 CASSARAGNGYTF
. TRBD1 TRBV7-2 CASRSTGTGEQFF
once . TRBV6-1 CASTLDIYGYTF
. TRBD2 TRBV5-4 CASSSSGGAGDTQYF
. TRBD1 TRBV5-6 CASSLDRVYEQYF
. . TRBV6-5 CASSPGRGASYGYTF
. TRBD1 TRBV5-5 CASSSDRGTKGNTIYF
once . TRBV7-7 CASSRHSIGETQYF
. . TRBV27 CASSLRQGTGELFF
. TRBD1 TRBV9 CASSVGEAGGWDEQFF
. . TRBV30 CAWSVRGGGLYTQYF
. . TRBV9 CASSVEWGEADTQYF
. TRBD2 TRBV30 CAWSHMGLVETQYF
. TRBD1 TRBV7-8 CASSFEGQGEDEQFF
. . TRBV18 CASSPASQNTEAFF
. . TRBV11-2 CASSLAGTEAFF
. . TRBV6-5 CASSSEGLYTGELFF
. TRBD1 TRBV4-3 CASSRDRAPTGELFF
. . TRBV5-1 CASSSGGQGNTIYF
. TRBD2 TRBV4-1 CASSQVGSGGGETQYF
. . TRBV6-1 CASSVNLKGQNYGYTF
once . TRBV19 CASGTGLDEQFF
. . TRBV7-6 CASSYRGPSSGANVLTF
. . TRBV5-4 CASSLAGQGTGNTIYF
. . TRBV6-5 CASSYSGRGYGYTF
. . TRBV5-6 CASSLRSWTSEGYTF
once . TRBV18 CASSVQGPGGTDTQYF
. . TRBV4-3 CASSQAPGTLGITEAFF
. . TRBV10-3 CAISVGTGTNTGELFF
. TRBD1 TRBV7-9 CASSLGGQGYGYTF
once TRBD2 TRBV18 CASSPRGLAGGLLYEQYF
. . TRBV7-9 CASSPTGLGTDTQYF
. TRBD2 TRBV9 CASSVGLAGGRETQYF
. TRBD2 TRBV4-2 CASSQALGLAGGRRGSTDTQYF
. . TRBV5-1 CASSKTVSGAYNEQFF
once TRBD2 TRBV6-5 CASSYGAGGLTDTQYF
. . TRBV7-9 CASSLVSPGEQYF
. TRBD1 TRBV19 CASSTDRVNSPLHF
. TRBD2 TRBV10-3 CAIAGTSLRTDTQYF
. . TRBV19 CASSIESGNYGYTF
. TRBD2 TRBV5-1 CASSYLAGLENEQFF
. TRBD1 TRBV6-6 CASRYTGQGSNQPQHF
. TRBD1 TRBV19 CASSLTGLTYNEQFF
. . TRBV7-8 CASSLGGRGSYEQYF
. . TRBV9 CASSIGPLGELFF
. . TRBV7-2 CASSLEKRLNEQFF
once TRBD1 TRBV13 CASSPVVPGQDYEQYF
. TRBD1 TRBV2 CASSSWTGDNQPQHF